These 21 T cell receptor beta chains were sequenced from one sample in a study of T cells in Graves' hyperthyroidism and ophthalmopathy. Researchers took RNA transcripts and amplified the TCR beta CDR3 regions from them. The primer set for the first-round RT-PCR of the TCR CDR3 was HTBI. TCRdb independently ran MiXCR on the multiplex PCR reads; one entry per CDR3 protein. The sample includes some 250,000 distinct CDR3 sequences, less than 15% of them seen just once. The sample taken for sequencing was blood. Receptors originate from a woman in her thirties or forties with Graves' hyperthyroidism that later progressed to Graves' ophthalmopathy.

This clonotype was detected many times. V usage is TRBV20-1 and J usage is TRBJ2-7; D not resolved. This CDR3 comprises 14 residues. The germline CDR1 and CDR2 sequences are DFQATT and SNEGSKA (reference sequence). V lost 0 bases and J 4 bases, leaving 13 bases between the germline ends. CDR3 in amino acids: CSARDSTVYYEQYF. CDR3 nucleotide sequence: TGCAGTGCTAGAGATAGTACAGTTTATTACGAGCAGTACTTC.

This clonotype was seen repeatedly, ten times or more. The gene calls are TRBV28 and TRBJ2-5; D is unclear. Trimming removed 6 bases from V and 0 bases from J, with 20 bases in between. CDR3 length equals 17 residues. Germline CDR1 MDHEN, CDR2 SYDVKM. The CDR3 region has the DNA TGTGCCAGCAGCTTCGCCCACTTAGCCGGGTACCAAGAGACCCAGTACTTC. As protein: CASSFAHLAGYQETQYF. Full variable domain (rest looked up from reference TRBV28 and TRBJ2-5): DVKVTQSSRYLVKRTGEKVFLECVQDMDHENMFWYRQDPGLGLRLIYFSYDVKMKEKGDIPEGYSVSREKKERFSLILESASTNQTSMYLCASSFAHLAGYQETQYFGPGTRLLVL.

This clonotype was seen at least ten times. The chain combines TRBV25-1 with TRBJ1-2; D not resolved. V lost 5 bases and J 4 bases, leaving 5 bases between the germline ends. The length of the CDR3 is 11 residues. Germline V gene sequence: CDR1 MGHDK, CDR2 SYGVNS. The CDR3 nucleotides are TGTGCCAGCAGTATATTCTATGGCTACACCTTC. It specifies CASSIFYGYTF.

The sample holds many counts of this clonotype. The rearrangement joins TRBV20-1 to TRBJ2-3, with TRBD1 matching 7 bases. Unmatched junction bases numbered 9, after V lost 2 bases and J lost 7 bases. Germline V CDR1 and CDR2: DFQATT, SNEGSKA (reference sequence). The CDR3 runs 14 residues. CDR3 bases: TGCAGTGCTAGATTCGCCGGGACAGTTAATACGCAGTATTTT. This translates into CSARFAGTVNTQYF.

Ten or more counts support this clonotype. The V and J genes are TRBV30 and TRBJ2-5, with a tentative D call TRBD1 (5 bases). The CDR3 consists of 11 residues. In germline, CDR1 is GTSNPN, CDR2 SVGIG (reference sequence). The CDR3 protein is CALQDQETQYF. The CDR3 DNA follows: TGTGCGTTACAGGATCAAGAGACCCAGTACTTC.

Turning to this clonotype: This may stem from a read error, because a much larger clone lies one nucleotide away. J is TRBJ2-7 and V is TRBV6-1; D ambiguous. The germline CDR1 and CDR2 sequences are MNHNS and SASEGT. The CDR3 consists of 10 residues. V was trimmed by 2 bases and J by 5 bases, leaving 1 base between them. CDR3: CASSEHEQYF. The CDR3 DNA is TGTGCCAGCAGTGAACACGAGCAGTACTTC.

In this sample, this clonotype turned up many times. This chain links TRBV6-2 or TRBV6-3 with TRBJ1-1, with a weak D call TRBD1 (5 bases). The V gene's germline CDR1 is MNHEY and CDR2 SVGEGT. Trimming left V 8 bases short and J 2 bases short, with 15 bases between. CDR3 size: 14 residues. CDR3: CASSRSGRNTEAFF. The CDR3 coding sequence is TGTGCCAGCTCCAGATCAGGGCGAAACACTGAAGCTTTCTTT.

The CDR3 region is CASNGFNEQFF. The CDR3 region has the DNA TGCGCCAGCAACGGCTTCAATGAGCAGTTCTTC. The chain links TRBV10-2 to TRBJ2-1; D unclear. The CDR3 is made up of 11 amino acids. The V gene lost 7 bases and the J gene lost 6 bases, with 7 bases spanning the gap. CDR1 and CDR2 from the germline V gene are WSHSY and SAAADI.

This clonotype was counted at least ten times. V usage is TRBV27 and J usage is TRBJ2-1; 8 nucleotides align to TRBD2. Germline V gene lookup returns CDR1 MNHEY and CDR2 SMNVEV (reference sequence). With 0 bases clipped from V and 9 bases from J, the junction kept 16 bases outside the gene matches. This CDR3 contains 18 residues. The CDR3 region has the DNA TGTGCCAGCAGTTTATCGCCCCGGACAGCGGGAGTTATTGGTGAGCAGTTCTTC. This gives the protein CASSLSPRTAGVIGEQFF.

This clonotype was recorded many times. The chain is built from TRBV30 and TRBJ2-3, with 12 nucleotides matching TRBD2. With 2 bases clipped from V and 4 bases from J, the junction kept 4 bases outside the gene matches. The CDR3 runs 15 residues. CDR1 is GTSNPN and CDR2 is SVGIG in the germline V gene (reference sequence). The CDR3 here is CAWSRTSGMADTQYF. CDR3 sequence (DNA): TGTGCCTGGAGTCGGACTAGCGGGATGGCAGATACGCAGTATTTT.

This clonotype appeared many times. The rearrangement uses TRBV28 and TRBJ1-1, with a weak D call TRBD1 (5 bases). Germline V gives CDR1 MDHEN, CDR2 SYDVKM. V lost 4 bases to trimming and J lost 1 base, with 22 bases between them. The CDR3 is 18 amino acids. The CDR3 region is CASSSLAIRGWGNTEAFF. The CDR3 DNA reads as TGTGCCAGCAGTTCCCTAGCGATTCGGGGGTGGGGGAACACTGAAGCTTTCTTT.

The chain uses TRBV20-1 and TRBJ2-4; the D gene is possibly TRBD2 (5 bases). This CDR3 is 17 amino acids long. Trimming removed 5 bases from V and 0 bases from J, with 20 bases in between. Germline values: CDR1 DFQATT, CDR2 SNEGSKA (reference sequence). CDR3 protein: CSAAGGVARKAKNIQYF. The CDR3 DNA is TGCAGTGCTGCGGGTGGGGTAGCGAGAAAAGCCAAAAACATTCAGTACTTC.

The chain carries TRBV20-1 and TRBJ2-7; the D is unclear. The CDR3 covers 12 residues. Germline lookup yields CDR1 DFQATT and CDR2 SNEGSKA (reference sequence). Trimming cost V 4 bases and J 6 bases, with 13 bases left between them. The CDR3 DNA is TGCAGTGCTATGGACGGTCTTTCCGAGCAGTACTTC. Residues: CSAMDGLSEQYF.

V usage is TRBV10-1 and J usage is TRBJ2-5, with 9 nucleotides matching TRBD1. After removal of 8 bases from V and 6 bases from J, the junction contained 16 bases not matched to a gene. CDR1 is WNHNN, CDR2 SYGVQD, per germline (reference sequence). There are 16 residues in the CDR3. This CDR3 reads CASYCSGTGTHQTQYF. DNA of the CDR3: TGCGCCAGCTATTGCTCCGGGACAGGGACCCACCAGACCCAGTACTTC.

In this sample, this clonotype turned up many times. This rearrangement joins TRBV5-5 to TRBJ2-3, with 8 bases matching TRBD2. With V trimmed by 4 bases and J by 4 bases, 17 bases remained unmatched. The CDR3 length is 18 residues. Germline CDR1 is SGHKS and CDR2 is YYEKEE (reference sequence). The CDR3 coding sequence is TGTGCCAGCAGCCCAATCTACACGCGGGAGGCTCGCGCAGATACGCAGTATTTT. It yields the protein CASSPIYTREARADTQYF.

This clonotype occurred many times. The V and J genes are TRBV29-1 and TRBJ2-1; maybe TRBD1 (5 bases). The length of the CDR3 is 15 residues. Per the germline V gene, CDR1 is SQVTM and CDR2 is ANQGSEA. Trimming took 8 bases from V and 9 from J, leaving 26 bases between them. The CDR3 DNA reads TGCAGCTCGACTCTACAGGACACCCCATTGAGTGAGCAGTTCTTC. This translates into CSSTLQDTPLSEQFF.

This clonotype has ten or more counts. This chain joins TRBV2 and TRBJ2-7, with TRBD1 as a possible D gene (6 bases). Trimming left V 7 bases short and J 3 bases short, with 16 bases between. Germline V gene data show CDR1 as SNHLY and CDR2 as FYNNEI. The CDR3 has 14 amino acids. The CDR3 nucleotides read TGTGCCAGCACCACTTTCGGGACACTCTACGAGCAGTACTTC. This translates into CASTTFGTLYEQYF.

This rearrangement joins TRBV2 to TRBJ2-1; the D is unclear. Germline V gives CDR1 SNHLY, CDR2 FYNNEI. The CDR3 totals 11 residues. Deletions cut 5 bases from V and 7 bases from J, with 6 bases between. The CDR3 DNA sequence: TGTGCCAGCAGTCCTATGAATGAGCAGTTCTTC. Encoded protein: CASSPMNEQFF.

This clonotype was counted at least ten times. This chain links TRBV2 with TRBJ2-2; a weak D match, TRBD1 (6 bases). V was clipped by 3 bases and J by 4 bases, with 9 bases between them. CDR3 length equals 14 residues. Germline V lookup: CDR1 SNHLY, CDR2 FYNNEI. The CDR3 loop is CASSDQGITGELFF. DNA of the CDR3: TGTGCCAGCAGTGATCAGGGGATCACCGGGGAGCTGTTTTTT.

This clonotype was detected once. This chain joins TRBV9 and TRBJ1-1, with TRBD1 matching over 7 bases. After removal of 1 base from V and 1 base from J, the junction contained 4 bases not matched to a gene. The germline V gene has CDR1 SGDLS and CDR2 YYNGEE. This CDR3 contains 15 residues. This CDR3 is CASSVPPGGNTEAFF. The CDR3 DNA reads TGTGCCAGCAGCGTACCCCCAGGGGGGAACACTGAAGCTTTCTTT.

The V call is TRBV3-1, the J call TRBJ1-6, with D maybe TRBD1 (5 bases). CDR3 size: 13 residues. The V gene lost 4 bases and the J gene lost 11 bases, with 12 bases spanning the gap. Germline values: CDR1 LGHDT, CDR2 YNNKEL (reference sequence). The CDR3 DNA reads as TGTGCCAGCAGCCGATCCGGGACTCCACCCCTCCACTTT. It yields the protein CASSRSGTPPLHF.